The rows below give T cell receptor beta chains drawn from one sample of a study of PD-L1 blockade in urothelial cancer. Profiled with immunoSEQ multiplex PCR; TCRdb holds only in-frame clones, not every one. The sample includes 85,000 to 100,000 clones, around 86% of them seen just once. This material consisted of PBMCs, taken around atezolizumab (anti-PD-L1) treatment. These receptors came from a man aged 55 to 70 with urothelial cancer. Each CDR3 is given with its conserved first and last residue. The D gene is left open where the match is weak. Rows give clone size only sometimes, using once, few, many, or a class for an expanded clone.

- TRBJ1-1 13 TRBV7-2 once CASSLETITEAFF TGTGCCAGCAGCTTAGAGACAATCACTGAAGCTTTCTTT
TRBD2 TRBJ2-1 15 TRBV7-7 - CASSVVAGGWDEQFF TGTGCTAGCAGCGTAGTAGCGGGAGGGTGGGATGAGCAGTTCTTC
TRBD1 TRBJ2-5 17 TRBV15 - CATSLSRDRGIQETQYF TGTGCCACCAGCCTAAGCAGGGACAGGGGGATCCAAGAGACCCAGTACTTC
TRBD1 TRBJ2-7 14 TRBV27 few CASGRGQGKYEQYF TGTGCCAGCGGGAGAGGACAGGGGAAATACGAGCAGTACTTC
TRBD2 TRBJ2-1 15 TRBV5-1 - CASQASGSSYNEQFF TGCGCCAGCCAGGCTAGCGGGAGCTCCTACAATGAGCAGTTCTTC
- TRBJ2-7 14 TRBV6-5 once CASSPYRTTYEQYF TGTGCCAGCAGTCCTTACAGGACCACCTACGAGCAGTACTTC
- TRBJ2-6 15 TRBV5-1 - CASSLYGAGANVLTF TGCGCCAGCAGCTTGTACGGAGCTGGGGCCAACGTCCTGACTTTC
- TRBJ1-3 15 TRBV7-3 - CASSLTADSGNTIYF TGTGCCAGCAGCTTAACGGCGGACTCTGGAAACACCATATATTTT
- TRBJ2-6 16 TRBV2 - CASRPAVPVGANVLTF TGTGCCAGCAGGCCGGCGGTGCCGGTGGGGGCCAACGTCCTGACTTTC
TRBD1 TRBJ2-7 15 TRBV27 - CASSFSGQGVHEQYF TGTGCCAGCAGTTTCTCGGGACAGGGGGTCCACGAGCAGTACTTC
- TRBJ2-7 17 TRBV5-3 - CARSLASVSGQFYEQYF TGTGCCAGAAGCTTGGCATCGGTGTCCGGACAGTTCTACGAGCAGTACTTC
- TRBJ1-2 14 TRBV7-9 - CASSPSGTHYGYTF TGTGCCAGCAGCCCGTCCGGGACTCACTATGGCTACACCTTC
- TRBJ2-7 13 TRBV5-4 - CASSLYQGYEQYF TGTGCCAGCAGCTTGTATCAGGGATACGAGCAGTACTTC
TRBD1 TRBJ1-5 17 TRBV19 - CASSIDTDDRGHQPQHF TGTGCCAGTAGTATAGATACCGATGACAGGGGGCATCAGCCCCAGCATTTT
- TRBJ2-1 12 TRBV7-3 - CASSNTPGEQFF TGTGCCAGCAGCAATACCCCAGGGGAGCAGTTCTTC
- TRBJ1-5 15 TRBV5-1 - CASSLMGLRNQPQHF TGCGCCAGCAGCTTGATGGGACTCCGCAATCAGCCCCAGCATTTT
TRBD1 TRBJ2-7 16 TRBV19 few CASSTRGGTGGSEQYF TGTGCCAGTAGTACCAGAGGTGGGACAGGGGGTTCCGAGCAGTACTTC
TRBD2 TRBJ2-5 14 TRBV5-1 - CASSLDVAGETQYF TGCGCCAGCAGCTTGGATGTAGCGGGAGAGACCCAGTACTTC
- TRBJ2-7 17 TRBV5-4 once CASSLGSAGGFEYEQYF TGTGCCAGCAGCTTGGGGTCTGCAGGAGGGTTCGAATACGAGCAGTACTTC
- TRBJ2-1 14 TRBV4-2 - CASSQYSGYNEQFF TGTGCCAGCAGCCAATATAGCGGATACAATGAGCAGTTCTTC
TRBD1 TRBJ1-1 14 TRBV11-3 - CASSLVQGRTEAFF TGTGCCAGCAGCTTAGTACAGGGGAGGACTGAAGCTTTCTTT
TRBD1 TRBJ2-2 15 TRBV27 once CASSPRTGIAGELFF TGTGCCAGCAGTCCCAGGACAGGGATAGCCGGGGAGCTGTTTTTT
TRBD2 TRBJ2-1 15 TRBV5-8 - CASSLLAGGGNEQFF TGTGCCAGCAGCTTGCTAGCGGGAGGCGGCAATGAGCAGTTCTTC
- TRBJ2-1 14 TRBV6-1 - CASQNPQVSNEQFF TGTGCCAGCCAAAATCCCCAGGTTTCCAATGAGCAGTTCTTC
TRBD1 TRBJ2-3 17 TRBV7-3 - CASSLKAPQGAADTQYF TGTGCCAGCAGCTTAAAGGCCCCCCAGGGGGCGGCAGATACGCAGTATTTT
TRBD1 TRBJ2-1 13 TRBV2 once CAARDRVIDEQFF TGTGCCGCCCGGGACAGGGTAATTGATGAGCAGTTCTTC
- TRBJ2-5 12 TRBV5-6 - CASSEYQETQYF TGTGCCAGCAGCGAGTACCAAGAGACCCAGTACTTC
- TRBJ1-1 16 TRBV5-4 - CASSLDPPAMNTEAFF TGTGCCAGCAGCTTGGATCCCCCAGCGATGAACACTGAAGCTTTCTTT
TRBD2 TRBJ2-7 17 TRBV6-1 - CASSGFHGASGSYEQYF TGTGCCAGCAGTGGCTTTCATGGGGCTAGCGGTTCCTACGAGCAGTACTTC
TRBD1 TRBJ2-5 15 TRBV6-5 - CASSYRTGLRETQYF TGTGCCAGCAGTTACCGGACAGGGCTACGGGAGACCCAGTACTTC
TRBD1 TRBJ2-7 12 TRBV5-6 - CASRGDRVEQYF TGTGCCAGCAGGGGAGACAGGGTCGAGCAGTACTTC
TRBD1 TRBJ1-3 14 TRBV29-1 - CSVKRDRGGNTIYF TGCAGCGTCAAACGGGACAGGGGTGGAAACACCATATATTTT
TRBD2 TRBJ2-1 13 TRBV10-3 - CALGLAEYNEQFF TGTGCCTTGGGACTAGCGGAGTACAATGAGCAGTTCTTC
- TRBJ2-3 13 TRBV12-5 - CASGTSGGQTQYF TGTGCTAGTGGTACGTCCGGGGGGCAAACGCAGTATTTT
- TRBJ1-5 13 TRBV2 - CASSTESNQPQHF TGTGCCAGCAGTACAGAGAGCAATCAGCCCCAGCATTTT
TRBD1 TRBJ1-6 14 TRBV27 - CASRRQGMGSPLHF TGTGCCAGCCGTCGACAGGGGATGGGCTCACCCCTCCACTTT
TRBD1 TRBJ2-7 15 TRBV10-3 once CAITAGQGGWDEQYF TGTGCCATCACCGCAGGACAGGGGGGATGGGACGAGCAGTACTTC
- TRBJ1-1 13 TRBV2 - CASRVRGNTEAFF TGTGCCAGCAGGGTCAGGGGTAACACTGAAGCTTTCTTT
TRBD1 TRBJ1-1 13 TRBV6-5 - CASGLGQGKSAFF TGTGCCAGCGGGCTTGGACAGGGAAAGTCAGCTTTCTTT
TRBD2 TRBJ2-5 17 TRBV11-3 - CASSPVPSGGVQETQYF TGTGCCAGCAGCCCCGTCCCTAGCGGGGGGGTACAAGAGACCCAGTACTTC
- TRBJ1-1 14 TRBV5-6 - CASSASRDLIEAFF TGTGCCAGCAGCGCATCCCGGGATCTTATTGAAGCTTTCTTT
TRBD2 TRBJ2-5 16 TRBV9 - CASSVVEGGPWETQYF TGTGCCAGCAGCGTAGTCGAGGGAGGGCCGTGGGAGACCCAGTACTTC
TRBD1 TRBJ2-4 15 TRBV29-1 once CSVVQGVIAKNIQYF TGCAGCGTGGTACAGGGGGTAATAGCCAAAAACATTCAGTACTTC
TRBD2 TRBJ2-7 12 TRBV10-3 - CAITGTSGKQYF TGTGCCATCACCGGGACTAGCGGGAAGCAGTACTTC
- TRBJ2-2 16 TRBV5-1 - CASSLGVDSYTGELFF TGCGCCAGCAGCTTAGGGGTAGACAGCTACACCGGGGAGCTGTTTTTT
- TRBJ2-5 14 TRBV7-9 once CASSLDSSQETQYF TGTGCCAGCAGCCTCGACTCGTCCCAAGAGACCCAGTACTTC
- TRBJ1-4 12 TRBV28 - CASRPGNEKLFF TGTGCCAGCAGGCCGGGGAATGAAAAACTGTTTTTT
TRBD1 TRBJ2-5 13 TRBV28 once CASRTGGQETQYF TGTGCCAGCAGAACAGGGGGCCAAGAGACCCAGTACTTC
TRBD1 TRBJ1-6 14 TRBV4-3 - CASSQGQGNSPLHF TGCGCCAGCAGCCAAGGACAGGGTAATTCACCCCTCCACTTT
- TRBJ2-5 15 TRBV6-1 - CASSEQRQIQETQYF TGTGCCAGCAGTGAACAGCGGCAGATCCAAGAGACCCAGTACTTC
- TRBJ2-3 13 TRBV5-1 - CASMQGMADTQYF TGCGCCAGCATGCAGGGGATGGCAGATACGCAGTATTTT
- TRBJ1-4 16 TRBV18 - CASSPTSAAYNEKLFF TGTGCCAGCTCACCAACTAGCGCCGCGTATAATGAAAAACTGTTTTTT
TRBD2 TRBJ2-2 14 TRBV4-1 - CASSQGGGSGELFF TGCGCCAGCAGCCAAGGGGGAGGGTCCGGGGAGCTGTTTTTT
TRBD2 TRBJ2-7 14 TRBV2 - CASSPTSGSYEQYF TGTGCCAGCAGCCCCACTAGCGGGAGTTACGAGCAGTACTTC
- TRBJ2-7 14 TRBV7-9 - CASSLVAVRDEQYF TGTGCCAGCAGCTTAGTGGCGGTTCGGGACGAGCAGTACTTC